The 5 T cell receptor beta chains listed next were all sequenced from one sample in a study of identical twins. One entry per CDR3 protein results from TCRdb running MiXCR on the 5' RACE reads. The sample yields around 650,000 distinct CDR3 sequences, 7% to 7.5% seen once. This sample also appeared in a second study, on yellow fever vaccine responses in identical twins.

Material: PBMCs. All receptors come from a woman aged 18-30 years in good health.

This clonotype turned up a few times. The chain uses TRBV29-1 and TRBJ1-5; the match to TRBD1 covers 9 bases. Trimming took 5 bases from V and 2 from J; bases not matched to a gene: 1. The CDR3 has 13 amino acids. Germline CDR1 is SQVTM and CDR2 is ANQGSEA. CDR3 coding DNA: TGCAGCGTTAGACAGGGGGGCAATCAGCCCCAGCATTTT. This gives the protein CSVRQGGNQPQHF.

This clonotype was counted many times. The CDR3 spells CASSKSGRLDEQYF. Written as DNA, the CDR3 is TGTGCCAGCAGTAAGAGCGGGAGACTTGACGAGCAGTACTTC. J is TRBJ2-7 and V is TRBV12-3 or TRBV12-4, with TRBD2 identical over 8 bases. Trimming removed 5 bases from V and 5 bases from J; junction bases left unmatched: 8. This CDR3 is built from 14 residues.

This clonotype has only a few counts. The chain is built from TRBV10-3 and TRBJ1-4; unclear D gene. V was cut by 4 bases and J by 0 bases, with 9 bases left in between. Germline V gene sequence: CDR1 ENHRY, CDR2 SYGVKD. The CDR3 consists of 15 residues. CDR3 in DNA: TGTGCCATCAGTGCGGGCAGGCCAACTAATGAAAAACTGTTTTTT. Protein product: CAISAGRPTNEKLFF.

This clonotype was seen ten or more times. The chain is built from TRBV4-2 and TRBJ2-5, with D perhaps matching TRBD2 (6 bases). Germline V gene data show CDR1 as LGHNA and CDR2 as YNFKEQ. V lost 0 bases and J 5 bases, leaving 10 bases between the germline ends. This CDR3 spans 14 amino acids. CDR3 coding DNA: TGTGCCAGCAGCCAAGACTCGGCGGGGGAGACCCAGTACTTC. Protein: CASSQDSAGETQYF.

This clonotype turned up a few times. This chain uses TRBV20-1 with TRBJ2-1; 9 bases are shared with TRBD2. This CDR3 has 11 residues. Germline CDR1 reads DFQATT; CDR2 reads SNEGSKA (reference sequence). V was clipped by 4 bases and J by 9 bases; unmatched bases: 1. The CDR3 nucleotides read TGCAGTGCTATAGCGGGGGTTGAGCAGTTCTTC. This codes for CSAIAGVEQFF.